The present T cell receptor beta chain was sequenced within a study of cytomegalovirus exposure and HLA in healthy donors (dated by TCRdb to about 2017). About the full investigation: An earlier analysis of roughly 570 of the donors reported approximately 300 Gb of sequence data and 95 million to 120 million unique TCR beta sequences obtained from about 179 million T cells. An early release that covered fewer than 800 HLA-typed donors contained around 300 gigabases of sequencing data and 75 million to 100 million unique TCR sequences. The genetic ancestry cluster associated with self-reported Caucasian donors included around four fifths of the approximately 410 genotyped donors. The study was designed to test whether signatures of past pathogen exposure could be identified by cataloging public T cell receptors. The study profiled the T cell repertoires of about 720 subjects by immunosequencing and related them to cytomegalovirus serostatus. Along with the roughly 670-subject first cohort, a separate validation cohort of over a hundred different subjects was used. The study combined high-throughput TCR immunosequencing, statistical association of individual TCRs with disease status, and machine learning to predict cytomegalovirus infection status. To study patterns of TCR occurrence, a later analysis re-analyzed previously published TCR beta repertoires from around 700 donors and added high-resolution HLA genotyping. In the later analysis, no new phenotypic data were used to find candidate immune exposures; instead, reliance was placed on TCR beta sequences and their occurrence across donors. An earlier analysis of approximately 580 of the donors used high-throughput TCR beta sequencing to judge whether each TCR beta V gene segment behaved as functional or pseudogenic. Donor age, sex, ethnicity and CMV serostatus were compiled alongside the repertoire data. A later genetic analysis used genome-wide SNP genotypes for 398 of the 666 donors, treating that subset as a discovery cohort. All discovery cohort repertoires had been generated using a single sequencing platform. Class I and class II HLA loci were covered by the typing at four-digit resolution. The number of typed donors differed by locus: about 620-630 for A, B, C, DRB1 and DQB1; 522 for DQA1; around 610 for DPA1; and 400 to 480 for DPB1. Because of strong linkage in the cohort, roughly five DR-DQ haplotypes were treated as single units for association and clustering. Across some 400 genotyped donors of the cohort, an average of 235,054 unique TCR beta nucleotide sequences per donor were sequenced, and roughly 20% of those sequences were non-productive. Points the paper makes about the study in general: When HLA alleles, especially DR and DQ, strongly co-occurred, attributing TCR associations to individual alleles was difficult. Because some donors lacked HLA typing at each locus, the association tests relied only on the typed subset. A cluster of highly shared sequence variants was judged likely to be a technical artifact of the sequencing pipeline. V-gene and J-gene trimming of TCR beta chains was associated with a missense DCLRE1C variant in a later genetic analysis, and the association was replicated in an independent cohort. In both the original and validation cohorts, the classifier was reported to diagnose cytomegalovirus status with high specificity and sensitivity. A total of roughly 160 TCR beta chains were listed by the study as associated with cytomegalovirus. A later analysis found that HLA-associated TCR beta chains were more clonally expanded and had lower generation probabilities than equally common non-associated chains. A further reported finding was that TCR beta sequences accurately predicted the HLA-A and HLA-B alleles for most subjects in the first cohort. Correlated functional status among segregating V segments might be attributable to linkage disequilibrium, but an unknown experimental factor could not be ruled out. Some IMGT-functional V segments, including TRBV6-2 and TRBV6-3, could not be told apart with the 87-base-pair reads, so those segments were excluded. In a later analysis, the rate of TCR association differed among HLA loci, with DRB1 alleles having the most associated TCRs and HLA-C alleles having the fewest. A later analysis found that most CMV-associated TCR beta chains appeared HLA-restricted, with HLA associations seemingly driven largely by CMV exposure. According to a later genetic analysis, donors in an Asian-associated ancestry cluster had fewer N-insertions in productive TCRs than the approximately 710-donor mean. It was suggested by the authors that the approach could potentially be generalized to other disease states and immunological phenotypes. According to a later analysis, parvovirus B19, influenza, CMV and Epstein-Barr virus appeared linked to several top co-occurrence clusters. Because counts were too low, roughly 17 rarely observed V segments, including chromosome 9 orphons, were left out of the earlier analysis of some 640 of the donors. The only immune exposure information available for the cohort was CMV serostatus. Roughly uniform sequencing depth across donors was assumed in presence/absence analyses, although this assumption may not hold. In an earlier analysis of around 500 of the donors, most TCR beta V segments appeared in productive rearrangements about 87% or about 30% of the time, broadly matching IMGT annotations. This cohort had only TCR beta chains sequenced, and the lack of alpha or paired-chain data limited which features could be detected. A few of the identified cytomegalovirus-associated TCR beta chains were confirmed in vitro to be specific for cytomegalovirus antigens. Most TCR sequences were observed very rarely across donors, whereas some public TCRs were present in many individuals. A later analysis associated about 18,000 TCR beta sequences with specific HLA alleles at a false discovery rate of 0.05.

This clone was picked up a small number of times. Its specific antigen is unknown. No qualities accompany the bases; no much larger clone lies one base away. The cohort was made up of under 800 healthy bone marrow donors. At the time of sampling, all cohort members were nominally healthy, though unrecorded immune exposures were likely present. The donor tested CMV seropositive, placing the donor among the 289 seropositive members of the cohort. A peripheral blood sample was collected from each donor, and TCR beta sequencing was performed on peripheral blood mononuclear cells. Genomic DNA extraction from the blood cell samples was performed with the Qiagen DNeasy Blood Extraction Kit. Receptor libraries were prepared by the immunoSEQ multiplex PCR assay. For the multiplex PCR, a mixture combining 60 forward primers for TCR Vbeta segments and 13 reverse primers for TCR Jbeta segments was used. A multiplex PCR assay on genomic DNA amplified the CDR3 region of rearranged TCR beta genes. The Illumina HiSeq System was used to sequence the amplified TCR beta libraries as 87-base-pair reads. Per the authors' processing: In a later analysis, 77 million or so unique TCR beta chains were counted across the approximately 640 repertoires, and approximately 11 million of these chains were shared by at least two donors. Raw reads were error-corrected and collapsed into unique sequences with a nearest-neighbor algorithm that merged closely related sequences to remove PCR and sequencing errors. Alignment of CDR3 sequences to IMGT reference sequences was used to assign V, D and J gene segments. For a sequence to be retained, at least a six-nucleotide match to both a V gene segment and a J gene segment was required. Rearrangements were called productive when the CDR3 lacked stop codons and stayed in frame with V and J; all others were non-productive. CDR3 was defined according to IMGT convention as the region running from the second conserved V-encoded cysteine to the conserved J-encoded phenylalanine. In an earlier analysis of 500 to 650 of the donors, sequences lacking an unambiguous match to a single V gene segment were excluded. An earlier analysis of several hundred of the donors called V segments functional above 56.7% productive rearrangements and segregating when the between-donor standard deviation exceeded 5%. A statistical classification framework was built to diagnose cytomegalovirus status from the catalog of TCR beta chain sequences. V and J gene assignment, in a later analysis, came from comparing TCR nucleotide sequences with IMGT/GENE-DB human TR gene sequences. In a later analysis, CDR3 sequences and most-parsimonious VDJ recombination scenarios were assigned using the TCRdist pipeline. A later analysis defined each TCR beta chain by its CDR3 amino acid sequence plus V-gene family, and excluded reads lacking a unique V-gene family. In a later analysis, 550 to 650 highly shared, low-generation-probability nucleotide sequences were removed to address suspected cross-contamination and a sequencing artifact. A later analysis calculated a clonal expansion index for each public chain from normalized within-repertoire ranks of inferred template counts. In a later analysis, generation probabilities were computed with a VDJ recombination model fitted to out-of-frame rearrangements, and the resulting probabilities were checked against IGoR. A later analysis scored TCR-TCR, TCR-HLA and TCR-CMV co-occurrence with hypergeometric tests, applying a repertoire-size bias correction to TCR pairs. To estimate false discovery rates, a later analysis permuted the HLA or CMV assignments 20 times. In a later analysis, co-occurring TCRs were grouped with DBSCAN, and TCRdist sequence similarity was added when clustering was performed within HLA-allele-positive subsets. Co-occurrence clustering excluded repertoires with fewer than 30,000 or more than 120,000 public chains, plus five with anomalous nucleotide sharing. The immuneACCESS repertoire file appears here via TCRdb, limited to in-frame rearrangements. These files lack a portion of the clones; in checked studies, under half of the deficit traces to unresolved V genes, and the cause of the others is not known. That table gives V, J and clone size, and the DNA gave D and trimming. The sample data list about 60,000 clones, and approximately 63% of these were observed just once. Just under 20% of the sample lies in the top ten.

CDR1 and CDR2 are read off the germline V gene (reference sequence) as SGHKS and YYEKEE. The CDR3 starts with the cysteine, ends with the phenylalanine, and has 15 residues. The sequence is cut down to CDR3 DNA, 45 bases in frame from base 1. Germline trimming amounts to 0 bases on V and 0 bases on J, with 1 as the count of junction bases outside the gene matches. The receptor's source is a woman aged 55-70 years in good health and CMV-seropositive. Sequenced sample: PBMCs. The V and J segments used are TRBV5-5 and TRBJ1-1; 8 central nucleotides agree with TRBD1. The base sequence is TGTGCCAGCAGCTTGGGGACAGGGCTGAACACTGAAGCTTTCTTT. Its translation is CASSLGTGLNTEAFF.